This T cell receptor (beta chain) was recovered during a study of blood T cell repertoires in COVID-19. Study-level background: There were acute and convalescent COVID-19 samples, and they came from the United States, Italy and Spain. T cells, B-cell-depleted T cells, or PBMCs provided the cDNA or gDNA that served as material.

Two consecutive negative NP/OP PCR tests, clearance, or resolved symptoms defined Cohort 3 recovery. The protocol was immunoSEQ multiplex PCR, while the TCRdb copy is restricted to in-frame clones and leaves out a portion. This table has fewer than 350,000 clones, roughly 85% appearing once. V was pared by 5 bases and J by 1 base, with 5 bases of the junction left unmatched. There are 15 residues in the CDR3. Per the germline V gene, CDR1 is SGHTA and CDR2 is FQGNSA. Sequenced: PBMCs or T cells enriched from blood (not recorded which). The chain joins TRBV7-2 to TRBJ2-1; 7 bases match TRBD1. The receptor was isolated from a woman between 35 and 50 years old who had recovered from COVID-19. The CDR3 DNA reads as TGTGCCAGCAGCCTACAGGGGCCGTCCTACAATGAGCAGTTCTTC. This sequence encodes CASSLQGPSYNEQFF.